A single sample gave rise to the 19 T cell receptor beta chains below, sequenced in a study of blood T cells in healthy people across ages. Through a sample-barcoded 5' primer and a J-beta primer mix, a second PCR was run for 7 to 11 cycles. TCRdb used MiXCR to reprocess the 5' RACE reads, holding one entry per CDR3 protein. The table lists roughly 900,000 distinct CDR3 sequences, approximately 49% of them singletons. Specimen: blood. The receptors were gathered from a man under 40 in good health.

CDR3 sequence: CASSLVSLAGDTQYF. The CDR3 coding sequence is TGTGCCAGCAGCTTAGTTAGTCTAGCGGGGGATACGCAGTATTTT. The gene calls are TRBV7-9 and TRBJ2-3, with 9 bases matching TRBD2. CDR1 and CDR2 from the germline V gene are SEHNR and FQNEAQ (reference sequence). The CDR3 sequence is 15 residues long. V was clipped by 1 base and J by 6 bases; unmatched bases: 5.

This clonotype was observed a handful of times. This sequence joins TRBV12-3 or TRBV12-4 and TRBJ1-1; the D is unclear. V lost 4 bases and J 11 bases, leaving 17 bases between the germline ends. CDR3 length equals 13 residues. The CDR3 spells CASSSSGPGGAFF. As DNA, the CDR3 is TGTGCCAGCAGTTCCTCCGGCCCCGGAGGGGCTTTCTTT.

The chain employs TRBV9 and TRBJ1-2; TRBD1 is a possible D gene (5 bases). CDR1 is SGDLS, CDR2 YYNGEE, per germline. V was trimmed by 0 bases and J by 4 bases, leaving 13 bases between them. The CDR3 has 15 amino acids. The CDR3 loop reads CASSVGQDISYGYTF. The CDR3 DNA is TGTGCCAGCAGCGTAGGTCAGGACATAAGCTATGGCTACACCTTC.

This clonotype was seen more than once but under ten times. V usage is TRBV6-2 or TRBV6-3 and J usage is TRBJ2-7, with TRBD1 as a possible D gene (5 bases). V was pared by 5 bases and J by 6 bases, with 17 bases between. Germline CDR1 MNHEY, CDR2 SVGEGT. The CDR3 loop spans 14 amino acids. In DNA form, the CDR3 reads TGTGCCAGCAGTCCATACAGCAGGGTCTCCGAGCAGTACTTC. It yields the protein CASSPYSRVSEQYF.

The chain recombines TRBV7-2 with TRBJ2-5; 9 bases agree with TRBD2. In germline, CDR1 is SGHTA, CDR2 FQGNSA. V was pared by 1 base and J by 2 bases, with 11 bases of the junction left unmatched. The CDR3 totals 18 residues. Here the CDR3 DNA reads TGTGCCAGCAGCTTAGTAGTTTCCGGCGGGGGGGAACAAGAGACCCAGTACTTC. Its translation is CASSLVVSGGGEQETQYF.

This rearrangement joins TRBV21-1 to TRBJ2-7; no check of the table's D call, TRBD1, against the DNA was made. TRBV21-1 is a pseudogene segment. The CDR3 covers 22 residues. CDR3 sequence reads: CASSKALWLAGGLGGNSYEQYF. The DNA of the CDR3 is TGTGCCAGCAGCAAAGCGCTTTGGTTGGCAGGGGGTCTCGGCGGAAATTCCTACGAGCAGTACTTC.

The chain recombines TRBV7-2 with TRBJ2-1; TRBD2 agrees at 10 bases. Germline assignment: CDR1 SGHTA and CDR2 FQGNSA. This CDR3 contains 15 residues. V lost 4 bases and J lost 7; bases outside the gene matches: 7. The CDR3 DNA reads TGTGCCAGCAGCTCGCAGCGGGGGGGAAGGAATGAGCAGTTCTTC. Translated, it gives CASSSQRGGRNEQFF.

A note on this clonotype: One end of the junction does not line up with germline, which may come from a read error. The chain employs TRBV3-1 and TRBJ2-1; 7 nucleotides align to TRBD2. CDR1 is LGHDT and CDR2 is YNNKEL in the germline V gene (reference sequence). The CDR3 is 17 amino acids. The DNA for the CDR3 is TGTGCCGGCAGCCAAAACCGGGGGGTGAGCTCCTACAATGAGCAGTTCTTC. Translation: CAGSQNRGVSSYNEQFF.

This clonotype came up once. The J gene is TRBJ2-1, the V gene TRBV18; 9 nucleotides align to TRBD2. The CDR3 runs 16 residues. CDR1 and CDR2 (germline): KGHSH, LQKENI. V shed 2 bases, J shed 7 bases, and the junction held 9 bases outside the gene matches. CDR3 sequence reads: CASSPTGGGRVNEQFF. The CDR3 nucleotides read TGTGCCAGCTCACCAACTGGAGGCGGGAGGGTGAATGAGCAGTTCTTC.

The sample holds a few counts of this clonotype. The rearrangement joins TRBV28 to TRBJ2-4, with 7 bases identical to TRBD1. Germline CDR1 and CDR2: MDHEN and SYDVKM. The CDR3 consists of 13 residues. V was clipped by 4 bases and J by 13 bases; unmatched bases: 10. The CDR3 loop reads CASSWVGQAEQYF. The CDR3 nucleotides are TGTGCCAGCAGTTGGGTCGGACAGGCGGAGCAGTACTTC.

J is TRBJ1-1 and V is TRBV3-1, with TRBD1 matching over 7 bases. Germline-derived CDR1 and CDR2 are LGHDT and YNNKEL (reference sequence). There are 15 residues in the CDR3. The V segment lost 2 bases and the J segment 4 bases; nucleotides outside the gene matches: 7. CDR3 loop: CASSQPQGSGTEAFF. In DNA form, the CDR3 reads TGTGCCAGCAGCCAACCACAGGGGTCGGGCACTGAAGCTTTCTTT.

The chain is built from TRBV10-3 and TRBJ2-1; maybe TRBD1 (5 bases). The CDR3 has 14 amino acids. Trimming cost V 11 bases and J 5 bases, with 19 bases left between them. Germline-derived CDR1 and CDR2 are ENHRY and SYGVKD. DNA for the CDR3: TGTGCCGCGGCGTCCCAGGGCCTAGACAATGAGCAGTTCTTC. Its protein product is CAAASQGLDNEQFF.

This clonotype turned up a few times. The rearrangement joins TRBV3-1 to TRBJ2-7; perhaps TRBD2 as D (7 bases). The ends were cut back, 1 base at V and 7 bases at J, with 17 bases in the middle. Germline assignment: CDR1 LGHDT and CDR2 YNNKEL (reference sequence). CDR3 length: 15 amino acids. The CDR3 sequence: CASSQAAGGRVEQYF. DNA for the CDR3: TGTGCCAGCAGCCAAGCAGCCGGGGGGCGGGTAGAGCAGTACTTC.

The chain carries TRBV27 and TRBJ2-2; D gene unclear. The CDR3 has 14 residues. Germline V CDR1 and CDR2: MNHEY, SMNVEV (reference sequence). The V gene lost 5 bases and the J gene lost 4 bases, with 11 bases spanning the gap. The CDR3 is CASSPSSFTGELFF. CDR3 DNA sequence: TGTGCCAGCAGTCCATCGTCTTTCACCGGGGAGCTGTTTTTT.

The CDR3 nucleotides read TGTGCCAGCAGGACGACTAGGGGCACAGAGACCCAGTACTTC. Its protein is CASRTTRGTETQYF. The chain couples TRBV6-1 to TRBJ2-7, with a possible D match to TRBD2 (6 bases). The J call may be wrong; the DNA end is better matched by TRBJ2-5. This CDR3 is 14 amino acids long. Germline CDR1 MNHNS, CDR2 SASEGT.

The V gene is TRBV27, the J gene TRBJ2-1; D ambiguous. Germline CDR1 MNHEY, CDR2 SMNVEV (reference sequence). The ends were cut back, 6 bases at V and 13 bases at J, with 19 bases in the middle. CDR3 length equals 13 residues. The CDR3 DNA reads TGTGCCAGCAGCCGGAGCCGTCAAGAGACCCAGTTCTTC. It encodes CASSRSRQETQFF.

Note on this clonotype: A much more abundant neighbour one base away suggests this may be a read error. This chain connects TRBV7-2 to TRBJ2-7, with a weak D call TRBD2 (6 bases). V lost 1 base, J lost 7 bases, and 20 bases lay in between. The length of the CDR3 is 16 residues. Germline V gene sequence: CDR1 SGHTA, CDR2 FQGNSA. DNA for the CDR3: TGTGCCAGCAGCTTAGGGGGGGAGCCCTCCTGCAATGAGCAGTACTTC. As protein: CASSLGGEPSCNEQYF.

This sequence joins TRBV29-1 and TRBJ2-2; 10 bases match TRBD2. Germline CDR1 is SQVTM and CDR2 is ANQGSEA. CDR3 length equals 14 residues. Trimming at V came to 4 bases and at J to 4 bases, leaving 3 bases not matched to a gene. CDR3 DNA: TGCAGCGTTGGTAGCGGGGGGCTCACCGGGGAGCTGTTTTTT. This sequence encodes CSVGSGGLTGELFF.

The chain is built from TRBV2 and TRBJ2-4; 8 bases fit TRBD1. V lost 10 bases to trimming and J lost 8 bases; unmatched junction nucleotides: 7. The germline V gene encodes CDR1 SNHLY and CDR2 FYNNEI. The CDR3 covers 12 residues. CDR3 residues: CATNRGQDIQYF. CDR3 coding DNA: TGTGCCACTAACAGGGGACAGGACATTCAGTACTTC.